These 31 T cell receptor beta chains originate from one sample sequenced in a study of blood T cells in healthy people across ages. Through a sample-barcoded 5' primer and a J-beta primer mix, a second PCR was run for roughly 6 to 12 cycles. TCRdb analysed the 5' RACE reads with MiXCR anew, one entry per CDR3 protein. The table lists roughly 900,000 distinct CDR3 sequences, approximately 49% of them singletons. Sequences were obtained from blood. These receptors were collected from a young man in good health.

The gene calls are TRBV29-1 and TRBJ1-1; TRBD1 matches 7 bases. The V gene end was trimmed by 3 bases and the J gene end by 4 bases; junction bases not matched to a gene: 8. Germline V gene data show CDR1 as SQVTM and CDR2 as ANQGSEA. The CDR3 spans 14 residues. Here the CDR3 DNA reads TGCAGCGTTGACCCGACGGGACAGAGCACTGAAGCTTTCTTT. This gives the protein CSVDPTGQSTEAFF.

J is TRBJ2-1 and V is TRBV3-1; no firm D call. CDR3 size: 15 residues. The germline gives CDR1 LGHDT, CDR2 YNNKEL (reference sequence). The V end was cut by 0 bases, the J end by 6 bases, with 12 bases between. The CDR3 bases are TGTGCCAGCAGCCAAGATCGAACTTTGGGCAATGAGCAGTTCTTC. Amino acids: CASSQDRTLGNEQFF.

The sample holds a few counts of this clonotype. The J gene is TRBJ1-4, the V gene TRBV27; TRBD1 agrees at 8 bases. Germline CDR1 MNHEY, CDR2 SMNVEV (reference sequence). The V gene end was trimmed by 5 bases and the J gene end by 5 bases; junction bases not matched to a gene: 7. This CDR3 has 15 amino acids. The CDR3 here is CASSPRTGMNEKLFF. The DNA of the CDR3 is TGTGCCAGCAGTCCCCGGACAGGGATGAATGAAAAACTGTTTTTT.

This chain uses TRBV12-3 or TRBV12-4 with TRBJ2-1, with D tentatively TRBD2 (5 bases). Trimming stripped 7 bases from V and 7 bases from J, with 20 bases between. The length of the CDR3 is 15 residues. The CDR3 DNA reads TGTGCCAGCACCTTAATCGTGGGGAGCAGGAATGAGCAGTTCTTC. It is translated as CASTLIVGSRNEQFF.

V gene TRBV4-1 combines with J gene TRBJ1-4; no clear D. CDR1 and CDR2 from the germline V gene are MGHRA and YSYEKL. V gave up 3 bases and J gave up 0 bases, with 17 bases separating them. The CDR3 contains 18 residues. The CDR3 here is CASSQGRSATSTNEKLFF. The CDR3 region has the DNA TGCGCCAGCAGCCAGGGTCGGTCGGCGACCTCAACTAATGAAAAACTGTTTTTT.

The V and J genes are TRBV6-5 and TRBJ2-3; 8 nucleotides line up with TRBD2. Trimming removed 0 bases from V and 1 base from J; junction bases left unmatched: 3. CDR1 and CDR2 from the germline V gene are MNHEY and SVGAGI. There are 16 residues in the CDR3. The CDR3 DNA reads as TGTGCCAGCAGTTACTCGAATAGCGGGGGCACAGATACGCAGTATTTT. Protein sequence: CASSYSNSGGTDTQYF.

The chain recombines TRBV7-9 with TRBJ2-5, with D hard to call. Germline V gene data show CDR1 as SEHNR and CDR2 as FQNEAQ (reference sequence). The CDR3 loop spans 15 amino acids. Deletions cut 3 bases from V and 1 base from J, with 12 bases between. The CDR3 nucleotides read TGTGCCAGCAGCTTGGTTGCGGTGGTCCAAGAGACCCAGTACTTC. It encodes CASSLVAVVQETQYF.

CDR3 in amino acids: CASSLSISFEPSPYEQYF. The CDR3 DNA sequence: TGTGCCAGCAGCTTATCTATCTCTTTTGAACCCTCCCCTTACGAGCAGTACTTC. V gene TRBV7-8 combines with J gene TRBJ2-7, with D unclear. The CDR3 runs 18 residues. Germline V gene data show CDR1 as SGHVS and CDR2 as FQNEAQ. V shed 2 bases and J shed 4 bases, with 24 bases lying between them. The full variable domain, completed using reference TRBV7-8 and TRBJ2-7, is GAGVSQSPRYKVAKRGQDVALRCDPISGHVSLFWYQQALGQGPEFLTYFQNEAQLDKSGLPSDRFFAERPEGSVSTLKIQRTQQEDSAVYLCASSLSISFEPSPYEQYFGPGTRLTVT.

This clonotype appeared a few times. The gene calls are TRBV12-3 or TRBV12-4 and TRBJ1-2; 10 positions agree with TRBD1. V was pared by 7 bases and J by 5 bases, with 7 bases of the junction left unmatched. There are 14 residues in the CDR3. The CDR3: CASTGTGEGYGYTF. In DNA, the CDR3 is TGTGCCAGCACCGGGACAGGGGAGGGTTATGGCTACACCTTC.

This clonotype was detected a few times. The V call is TRBV27, the J call TRBJ2-2; D unclear. The germline CDR1 and CDR2 sequences are MNHEY and SMNVEV (reference sequence). V was clipped by 7 bases and J by 4 bases, with 4 bases between them. This CDR3 contains 11 residues. The CDR3 DNA is TGTGCCAGCAAGCGCACCGGGGAGCTGTTTTTT. Residues: CASKRTGELFF.

The chain carries TRBV24-1 and TRBJ2-5; the match to TRBD1 covers 11 bases. The V segment lost 1 base and the J segment 4 bases; nucleotides outside the gene matches: 4. The V gene's germline CDR1 is KGHDR and CDR2 SFDVKD. This CDR3 has 16 amino acids. The CDR3 loop is CATSDFIGQGAETQYF. DNA of the CDR3: TGTGCCACCAGTGATTTCATTGGACAGGGGGCAGAGACCCAGTACTTC.

The J gene is TRBJ2-2, the V gene TRBV5-1, with no clear D. Germline V lookup: CDR1 SGHRS, CDR2 YFSETQ. V was trimmed by 0 bases and J by 1 base, leaving 7 bases between them. The CDR3 consists of 15 residues. The CDR3 loop reads CASSLDSLNTGELFF. In DNA form, the CDR3 reads TGCGCCAGCAGCTTGGACAGTCTGAACACCGGGGAGCTGTTTTTT.

This clonotype appeared once. V is TRBV6-6 and J is TRBJ1-5; no clear D. V lost 8 bases and J 5 bases, leaving 7 bases between the germline ends. The CDR3 covers 11 residues. Germline assignment: CDR1 MNHNY and CDR2 SVGAGI (reference sequence). DNA of the CDR3: TGTGCCAGCGGTCGGGATCAGCCCCAGCATTTT. It encodes CASGRDQPQHF.

The V call is TRBV12-3 or TRBV12-4, the J call TRBJ1-6, with a weak D call TRBD1 (5 bases). CDR3 length: 15 residues. With 5 bases removed from V and 10 bases from J, the gap between germline ends came to 18 bases. This CDR3 is CASSPPGTLLSPLHF. CDR3 sequence (DNA): TGTGCCAGCAGTCCCCCCGGGACCTTACTATCACCCCTCCACTTT.

The chain is built from TRBV28 and TRBJ1-2; D is unresolved. Germline CDR1 reads MDHEN; CDR2 reads SYDVKM. The CDR3 is made up of 14 amino acids. V dropped 10 bases and J dropped 4 bases, with 19 bases sitting between them. The CDR3 region is CATPGRNRVYGYTF. In DNA form, the CDR3 reads TGTGCCACCCCCGGAAGGAATCGGGTCTATGGCTACACCTTC.

The gene calls are TRBV28 and TRBJ2-5, with 10 bases identical to TRBD1. The J call may be faulty, since TRBJ2-7 better matches the DNA end. Looked up from germline, CDR1 is MDHEN and CDR2 is SYDVKM. The CDR3 has 16 amino acids. The CDR3: CASATVTGTGVTEQYF. The CDR3 DNA reads as TGTGCCAGCGCCACTGTTACAGGGACAGGGGTTACCGAGCAGTACTTC.

J is TRBJ1-6 and V is TRBV28; weak D call: TRBD1 (6 bases). CDR1 is MDHEN and CDR2 is SYDVKM in the germline V gene. This CDR3 comprises 15 residues. Between the trimmed V and J ends, which lost 5 bases and 7 bases, there was a span of 15 bases. DNA for the CDR3: TGTGCCAGCAGTCCCCCAAGGGGGGGGAATTCACCCCTCCACTTT. Its protein is CASSPPRGGNSPLHF. Full variable domain (rest looked up from reference TRBV28 and TRBJ1-6): DVKVTQSSRYLVKRTGEKVFLECVQDMDHENMFWYRQDPGLGLRLIYFSYDVKMKEKGDIPEGYSVSREKKERFSLILESASTNQTSMYLCASSPPRGGNSPLHFGNGTRLTVT.

This clonotype has at least ten counts. This chain links TRBV11-2 with TRBJ2-1; TRBD2 matches 8 bases. CDR1 and CDR2 (germline): SGHAT, FQNNGV. Losses at the gene ends were 6 bases for V and 0 bases for J; bases not matched to a gene: 7. The CDR3 contains 16 residues. DNA of the CDR3: TGTGCCAGCAGAAAACTGCGGGGGGCCTCCTACAATGAGCAGTTCTTC. Translation gives CASRKLRGASYNEQFF.

J is TRBJ1-1 and V is TRBV28, with TRBD1 matching over 7 bases. The CDR3 length is 16 residues. Germline CDR1 is MDHEN and CDR2 is SYDVKM. V lost 5 bases to trimming and J lost 0 bases; unmatched junction nucleotides: 9. The DNA of the CDR3 is TGTGCCAGCAGTCTCTTCTCGGGACAGATGAACACTGAAGCTTTCTTT. Its protein product is CASSLFSGQMNTEAFF.

The count of this clonotype is one. This rearrangement joins TRBV27 to TRBJ2-2, with 8 bases that match TRBD1. Per germline, CDR1 MNHEY and CDR2 SMNVEV (reference sequence). CDR3 length: 16 amino acids. The V and J ends lost 5 bases and 4 bases, in that order; junction bases with no gene match: 9. CDR3 region: CASSPLQGAATGELFF. The CDR3 region has the DNA TGTGCCAGCAGTCCCCTTCAGGGGGCAGCCACCGGGGAGCTGTTTTTT.

This clonotype has a handful of counts. The chain combines TRBV7-2 with TRBJ1-1; the D gene is possibly TRBD1 (6 bases). The CDR3 loop spans 14 amino acids. V was clipped by 6 bases and J by 3 bases, with 14 bases between them. CDR1 is SGHTA, CDR2 FQGNSA, per germline. The CDR3 loop reads CASRRGGAHTEAFF. The CDR3 DNA reads TGTGCCAGCAGAAGGGGGGGGGCGCACACTGAAGCTTTCTTT.

The rearrangement links TRBV11-2 to TRBJ1-3, with 11 bases fitting TRBD1. The trim removed 1 base at V and 6 bases at J, leaving 5 bases unmatched. Looked up from germline, CDR1 is SGHAT and CDR2 is FQNNGV. The CDR3 runs to 16 residues. The CDR3 nucleotides read TGTGCCAGCAGCTTAGCTCGTGGACAGGGGGCAAACACCATATATTTT. It encodes CASSLARGQGANTIYF.

This clonotype was counted between two and nine times. The rearrangement uses TRBV29-1 and TRBJ1-2; a weak D match, TRBD1 (6 bases). Germline V gene sequence: CDR1 SQVTM, CDR2 ANQGSEA. Trimming removed 7 bases at V and 2 bases at J, with 17 bases between. This CDR3 has 14 residues. The CDR3 nucleotides are TGCAGCGCCCCGGGGGCCGGAGAAAACTATGGCTACACCTTC. Protein product: CSAPGAGENYGYTF.

This clonotype came up a few times. The chain recombines TRBV5-1 with TRBJ2-7, with no clear D. This CDR3 region has 11 residues. Germline lookup yields CDR1 SGHRS and CDR2 YFSETQ. V was shortened by 4 bases and J by 6 bases, with 8 bases between the two germline ends. The CDR3 DNA reads as TGCGCCAGCAGCGAAGCGAGCGAGCAGTACTTC. Protein sequence: CASSEASEQYF.

This clonotype showed up just a few times. The chain combines TRBV5-1 with TRBJ2-5, with D perhaps matching TRBD1 (6 bases). Germline values: CDR1 SGHRS, CDR2 YFSETQ. This CDR3 is 13 amino acids long. The V gene lost 4 bases and the J gene lost 5 bases, with 12 bases spanning the gap. CDR3 DNA: TGCGCCAGCAGCGTAGGGGACATGGAGACCCAGTACTTC. This codes for CASSVGDMETQYF. Supplemented by reference TRBV5-1 and TRBJ2-5, the full variable domain reads KAGVTQTPRYLIKTRGQQVTLSCSPISGHRSVSWYQQTPGQGLQFLFEYFSETQRNKGNFPGRFSGRQFSNSRSEMNVSTLELGDSALYLCASSVGDMETQYFGPGTRLLVL.

This clonotype occurred many times. The chain links TRBV20-1 to TRBJ2-7; 11 nucleotides align to TRBD2. With V trimmed by 3 bases and J by 0 bases, 4 bases remained unmatched. This CDR3 spans 15 amino acids. Germline V gene data show CDR1 as DFQATT and CDR2 as SNEGSKA (reference sequence). The CDR3 here is CSARGLAALSYEQYF. As DNA, the CDR3 is TGCAGTGCTAGGGGACTAGCGGCCCTCTCCTACGAGCAGTACTTC.

This chain's CDR3 is CASSIAGPGFYEQYF. DNA of the CDR3: TGTGCCAGTAGTATTGCGGGGCCAGGGTTCTACGAGCAGTACTTC. This chain joins TRBV19 and TRBJ2-4; possibly TRBD2 for D (6 bases). The closer fit of TRBJ2-7 to the DNA end suggests the J call may be wrong. The CDR3 covers 15 residues. Looked up from germline, CDR1 is LNHDA and CDR2 is SQIVND (reference sequence).

In this sample, this clonotype turned up a few times. J is TRBJ2-5 and V is TRBV29-1; a possible D gene is TRBD1 (5 bases). V was pared by 5 bases and J by 1 base, with 11 bases between. The germline gives CDR1 SQVTM, CDR2 ANQGSEA. The CDR3 runs 13 residues. CDR3 sequence (DNA): TGCAGCGTTCCGGGCAGGGTCCAAGAGACCCAGTACTTC. It yields the protein CSVPGRVQETQYF.

This sequence joins TRBV7-9 and TRBJ2-1, with TRBD1 matching 7 bases. V lost 5 bases to trimming and J lost 6 bases; unmatched junction nucleotides: 4. This CDR3 region has 13 residues. Germline CDR1 reads SEHNR; CDR2 reads FQNEAQ (reference sequence). CDR3 amino acids: CASSPNRGNEQFF. The CDR3 DNA reads as TGTGCCAGCAGCCCGAACAGGGGCAATGAGCAGTTCTTC.

This chain uses TRBV7-3 with TRBJ1-1; the D is unclear. The germline CDR1 and CDR2 sequences are SGHTA and FQGTGA. The CDR3 is 15 amino acids. V gave up 4 bases and J gave up 4 bases, with 16 bases separating them. CDR3 sequence reads: CASSSITQVGTEAFF. For the CDR3, the DNA is TGTGCCAGCAGCTCTATCACCCAAGTGGGCACTGAAGCTTTCTTT.

V is TRBV4-2 and J is TRBJ2-1; D ambiguous. Germline CDR1 is LGHNA and CDR2 is YNFKEQ. This CDR3 contains 14 residues. Trimming cost V 2 bases and J 9 bases, with 14 bases left between them. For the CDR3, the DNA is TGTGCCAGCAGCCAACTCCGGAGCCTCGGTGAGCAGTTCTTC. It translates to CASSQLRSLGEQFF.